There are a few counts of the clone carrying this T cell receptor beta chain. Antigen unknown. These data belong to a study of CD8 T cells in ankylosing spondylitis. Germline CDR1 and CDR2: MNHNS and SASEGT. V was cut by 5 bases and J by 6 bases, with 17 bases left in between. The CDR3 runs 15 residues. Points from the study as a whole: Characteristic, it appeared, of ankylosing spondylitis blood was a TCR beta motif of fewer than 10 highly homologous variants. Reports say disease-linked clones showed up significantly more in matched ankylosing spondylitis synovial fluid. In reactive arthritis synovial fluid and blood, some motif variants had been reported before.

TCRdb itself ran the 5' RACE reads through MiXCR, one entry per CDR3 protein. Of over 450,000 distinct CDR3 sequences listed, about 13% were seen once; the top ten hold 6.5% to 7%. The receptor was derived from a male donor with ankylosing spondylitis. This chain links TRBV6-1 with TRBJ2-1; D may be TRBD1 or TRBD2 (5 bases each). Material: blood, either unsorted or a sorted T cell fraction (not recorded which). This CDR3 reads CASSPRRDLTNEQFF. The CDR3 nucleotides read TGTGCCAGCAGTCCAAGAAGGGACCTTACCAATGAGCAGTTCTTC.